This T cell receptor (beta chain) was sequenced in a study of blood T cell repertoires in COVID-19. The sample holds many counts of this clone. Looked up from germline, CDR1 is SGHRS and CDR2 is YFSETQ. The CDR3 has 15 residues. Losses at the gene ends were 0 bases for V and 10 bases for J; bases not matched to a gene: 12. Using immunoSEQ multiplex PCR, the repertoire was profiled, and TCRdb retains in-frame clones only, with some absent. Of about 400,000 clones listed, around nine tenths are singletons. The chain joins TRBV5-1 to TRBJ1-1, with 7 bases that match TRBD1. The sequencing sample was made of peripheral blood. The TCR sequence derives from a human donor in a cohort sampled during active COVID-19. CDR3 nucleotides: TGCGCCAGCAGCTTGGGGTATGGGCAGGGGGATGGAGCTTTCTTT. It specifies CASSLGYGQGDGAFF.